This T cell receptor (beta chain) was obtained from a study of shared clonotypes between healthy human individuals. Germline CDR1 reads SGHTA; CDR2 reads FQGTGA. The CDR3 totals 13 residues. V was shortened by 4 bases and J by 9 bases, with 15 bases between the two germline ends. Generated by immunoSEQ multiplex PCR, the TCRdb table keeps only in-frame clones and is missing some. The sample holds some 2,000,000 clones, nearly 97% seen once. Source material: naive CD4+ T cells sorted from blood. As to subset: CD45RA+ positively selected. The receptor's source is a man in his late teens or twenties in good health. J is TRBJ2-5 and V is TRBV7-3; D may match TRBD1 or TRBD2 (5 bases each). The CDR3, as DNA: TGTGCCAGCAGCTCGCAAATTTCGGGACCCCAGTACTTC. Encoded protein: CASSSQISGPQYF.